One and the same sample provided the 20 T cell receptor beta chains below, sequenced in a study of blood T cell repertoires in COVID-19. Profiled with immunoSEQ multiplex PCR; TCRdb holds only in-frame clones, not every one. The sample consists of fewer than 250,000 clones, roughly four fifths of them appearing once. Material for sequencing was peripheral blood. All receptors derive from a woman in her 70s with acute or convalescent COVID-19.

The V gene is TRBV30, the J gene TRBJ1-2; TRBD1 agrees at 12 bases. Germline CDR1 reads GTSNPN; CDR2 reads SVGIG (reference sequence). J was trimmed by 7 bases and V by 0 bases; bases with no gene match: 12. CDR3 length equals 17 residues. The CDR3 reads CAWSVIGGTGGLLGYTF. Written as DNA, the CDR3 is TGTGCCTGGAGTGTAATAGGGGGGACAGGGGGCTTACTTGGCTACACCTTC.

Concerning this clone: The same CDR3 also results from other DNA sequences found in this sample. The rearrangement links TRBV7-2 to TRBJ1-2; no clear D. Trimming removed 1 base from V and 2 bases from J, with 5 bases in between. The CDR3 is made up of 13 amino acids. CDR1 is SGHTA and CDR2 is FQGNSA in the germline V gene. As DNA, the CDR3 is TGTGCCAGCAGCTTAGGGCAGAACTATGGCTACACCTTC. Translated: CASSLGQNYGYTF.

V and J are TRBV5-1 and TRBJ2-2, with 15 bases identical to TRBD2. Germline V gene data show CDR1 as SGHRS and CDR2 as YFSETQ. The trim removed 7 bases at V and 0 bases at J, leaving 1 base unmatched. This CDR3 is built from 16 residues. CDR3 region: CASGTSGGTNTGELFF. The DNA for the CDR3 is TGCGCCAGCGGGACTAGCGGGGGGACGAACACCGGGGAGCTGTTTTTT. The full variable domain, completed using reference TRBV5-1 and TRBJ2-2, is KAGVTQTPRYLIKTRGQQVTLSCSPISGHRSVSWYQQTPGQGLQFLFEYFSETQRNKGNFPGRFSGRQFSNSRSEMNVSTLELGDSALYLCASGTSGGTNTGELFFGEGSRLTVL.

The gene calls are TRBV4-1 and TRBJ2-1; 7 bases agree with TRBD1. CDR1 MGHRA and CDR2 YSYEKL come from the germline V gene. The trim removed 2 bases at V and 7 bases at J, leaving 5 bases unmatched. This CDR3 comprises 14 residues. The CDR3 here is CASSQPTGMNEQFF. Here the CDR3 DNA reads TGCGCCAGCAGCCAACCGACAGGGATGAATGAGCAGTTCTTC.

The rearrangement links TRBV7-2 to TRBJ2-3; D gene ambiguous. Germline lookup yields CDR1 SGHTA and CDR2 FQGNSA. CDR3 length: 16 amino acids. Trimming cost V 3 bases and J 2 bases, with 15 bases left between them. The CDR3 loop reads CASSLVVSAYTDTQYF. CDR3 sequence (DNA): TGTGCCAGCAGCTTGGTTGTATCAGCGTACACAGATACGCAGTATTTT.

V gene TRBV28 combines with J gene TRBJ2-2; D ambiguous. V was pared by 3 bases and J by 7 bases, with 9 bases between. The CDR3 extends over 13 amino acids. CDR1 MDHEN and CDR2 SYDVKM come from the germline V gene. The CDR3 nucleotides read TGTGCCAGCAGTTTTGATGGCATCGGGGAGCTGTTTTTT. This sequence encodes CASSFDGIGELFF.

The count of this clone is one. The CDR3 spells CATSAQGGSEKLFF. The CDR3 nucleotides read TGTGCCACCAGCGCACAGGGTGGTAGTGAAAAACTGTTTTTT. The rearrangement links TRBV15 to TRBJ1-4, with a tentative D call TRBD1 (6 bases). Germline V gene lookup returns CDR1 LNHNV and CDR2 YYDKDF (reference sequence). CDR3 size: 14 residues. Trimming pared 5 bases from V and 7 bases from J, leaving 14 bases between.

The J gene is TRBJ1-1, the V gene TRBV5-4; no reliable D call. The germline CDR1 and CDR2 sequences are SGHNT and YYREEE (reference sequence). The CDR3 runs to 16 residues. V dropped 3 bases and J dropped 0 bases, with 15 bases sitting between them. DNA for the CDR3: TGTGCCAGCAGCTCCGCGGGGAATGTCCTGAACACTGAAGCTTTCTTT. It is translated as CASSSAGNVLNTEAFF.

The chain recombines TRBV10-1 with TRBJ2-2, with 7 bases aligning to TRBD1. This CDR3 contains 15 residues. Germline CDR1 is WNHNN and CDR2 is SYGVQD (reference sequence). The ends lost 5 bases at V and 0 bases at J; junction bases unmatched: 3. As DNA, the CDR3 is TGCGCCAGCAGTACCGGGACAGCGAACACCGGGGAGCTGTTTTTT. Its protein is CASSTGTANTGELFF.

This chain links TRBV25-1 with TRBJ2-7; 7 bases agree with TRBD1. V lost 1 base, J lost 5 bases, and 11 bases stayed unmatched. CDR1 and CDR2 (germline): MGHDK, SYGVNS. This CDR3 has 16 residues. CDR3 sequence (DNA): TGTGCCAGCAGTGAATCCACCAACAGGGGTCATAACGAGCAGTACTTC. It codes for CASSESTNRGHNEQYF.

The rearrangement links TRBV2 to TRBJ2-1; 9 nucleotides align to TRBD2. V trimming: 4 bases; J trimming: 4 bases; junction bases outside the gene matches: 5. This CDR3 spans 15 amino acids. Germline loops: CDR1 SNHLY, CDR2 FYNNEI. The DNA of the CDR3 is TGTGCCAGCAGTGTTGAGCGGGGGGTTTACAATGAGCAGTTCTTC. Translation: CASSVERGVYNEQFF.

The CDR3 spells CASSLGDLGKYF. For the CDR3, the DNA is TGTGCCAGCAGCTTAGGGGACTTGGGAAAGTACTTC. J is TRBJ2-4 and V is TRBV7-9; weak D call: TRBD2 (6 bases). V was shortened by 1 base and J by 14 bases, with 12 bases between the two germline ends. This CDR3 has 12 amino acids. Germline assignment: CDR1 SEHNR and CDR2 FQNEAQ (reference sequence). Supplemented by reference TRBV7-9 and TRBJ2-4, the full variable domain reads DTGVSQNPRHKITKRGQNVTFRCDPISEHNRLYWYRQTLGQGPEFLTYFQNEAQLEKSRLLSDRFSAERPKGSFSTLEIQRTEQGDSAMYLCASSLGDLGKYFGAGTRLSVL.

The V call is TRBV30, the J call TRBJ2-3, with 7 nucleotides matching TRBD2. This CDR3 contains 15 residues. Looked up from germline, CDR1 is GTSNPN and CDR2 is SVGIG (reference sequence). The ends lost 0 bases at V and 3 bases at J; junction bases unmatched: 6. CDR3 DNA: TGTGCCTGGAGTGTGTTGGGGGGAGGGACAGATACGCAGTATTTT. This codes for CAWSVLGGGTDTQYF.

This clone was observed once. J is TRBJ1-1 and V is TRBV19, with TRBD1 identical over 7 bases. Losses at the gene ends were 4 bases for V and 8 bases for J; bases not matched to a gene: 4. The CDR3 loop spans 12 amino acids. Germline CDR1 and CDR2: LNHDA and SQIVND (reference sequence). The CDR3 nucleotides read TGTGCCAGTAGTACCGACAGGGTGGAAGCTTTCTTT. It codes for CASSTDRVEAFF.

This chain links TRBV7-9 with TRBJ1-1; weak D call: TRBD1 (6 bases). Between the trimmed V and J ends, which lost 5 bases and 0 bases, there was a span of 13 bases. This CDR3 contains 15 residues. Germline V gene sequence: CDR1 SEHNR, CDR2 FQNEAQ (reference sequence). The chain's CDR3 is CASSEDSLMNTEAFF. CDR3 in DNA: TGTGCCAGCAGCGAGGACAGCCTAATGAACACTGAAGCTTTCTTT.

CDR3 sequence: CATSSLAGPYNEQFF. The DNA for the CDR3 is TGTGCCACCAGCAGCCTAGCGGGGCCCTACAATGAGCAGTTCTTC. The chain combines TRBV15 with TRBJ2-1; 9 nucleotides match TRBD2. Per the germline V gene, CDR1 is LNHNV and CDR2 is YYDKDF (reference sequence). There are 15 residues in the CDR3. The V segment lost 3 bases and the J segment 2 bases; nucleotides outside the gene matches: 2.

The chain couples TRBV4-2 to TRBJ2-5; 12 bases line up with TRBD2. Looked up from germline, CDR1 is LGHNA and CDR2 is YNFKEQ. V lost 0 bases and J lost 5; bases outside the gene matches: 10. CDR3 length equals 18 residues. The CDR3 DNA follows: TGTGCCAGCAGCCAAGATTCTCTAGCGGGGGGGCGGTTGGAGACCCAGTACTTC. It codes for CASSQDSLAGGRLETQYF.

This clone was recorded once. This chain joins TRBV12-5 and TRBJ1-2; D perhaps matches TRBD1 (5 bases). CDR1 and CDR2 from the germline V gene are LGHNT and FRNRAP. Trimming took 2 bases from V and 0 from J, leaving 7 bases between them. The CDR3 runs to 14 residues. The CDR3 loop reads CASGLTGTNYGYTF. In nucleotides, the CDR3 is TGTGCTAGTGGTTTGACAGGAACTAACTATGGCTACACCTTC.

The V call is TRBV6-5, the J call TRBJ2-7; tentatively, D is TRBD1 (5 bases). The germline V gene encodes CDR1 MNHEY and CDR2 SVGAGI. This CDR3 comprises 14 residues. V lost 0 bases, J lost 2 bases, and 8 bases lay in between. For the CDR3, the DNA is TGTGCCAGCAGTTACTCGTTACAGGCCTACGAGCAGTACTTC. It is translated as CASSYSLQAYEQYF.

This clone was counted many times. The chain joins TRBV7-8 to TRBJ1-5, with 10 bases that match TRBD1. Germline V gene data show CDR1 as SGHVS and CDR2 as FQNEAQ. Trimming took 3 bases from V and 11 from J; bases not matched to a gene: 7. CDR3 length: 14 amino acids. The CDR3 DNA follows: TGTGCCAGCAGCTTTAGCGGACAGGGGGAAGCCCAGCATTTT. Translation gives CASSFSGQGEAQHF.